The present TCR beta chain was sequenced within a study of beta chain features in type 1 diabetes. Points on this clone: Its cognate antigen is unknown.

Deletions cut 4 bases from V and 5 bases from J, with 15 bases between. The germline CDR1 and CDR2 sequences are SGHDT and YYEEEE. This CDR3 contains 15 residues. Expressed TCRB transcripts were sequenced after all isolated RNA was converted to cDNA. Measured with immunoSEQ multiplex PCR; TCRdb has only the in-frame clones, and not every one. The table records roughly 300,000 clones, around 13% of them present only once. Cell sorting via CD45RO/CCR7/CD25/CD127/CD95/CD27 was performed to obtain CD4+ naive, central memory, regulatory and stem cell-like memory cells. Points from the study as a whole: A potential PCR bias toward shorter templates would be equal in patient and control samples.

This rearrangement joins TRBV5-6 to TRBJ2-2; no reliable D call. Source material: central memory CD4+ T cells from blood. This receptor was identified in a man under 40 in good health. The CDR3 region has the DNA TGTGCCAGCAGCGGCGACAATCCCTGGACCGGGGAGCTGTTTTTT. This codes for CASSGDNPWTGELFF.